This T cell receptor (beta chain) was identified in a study of blood T cells in healthy people across ages. At the level of the study: The template switching approach captured approximately one barcoded beta molecule for every two T cells. Whole-study findings and limits: Diversity estimates drawn from one million T cells were deemed underestimates. Across the age range, TCR beta diversity per million T cells fell in a roughly linear way.

The sample, approximately 10 milliliters of peripheral blood, was drawn from each donor. This clonotype was counted at least ten times. The antigen is not known. A second about 6 to 12 cycle PCR used barcoded and J-beta primers. TCRdb reanalysed the 5' RACE reads using MiXCR and keeps one entry per CDR3 protein. The repertoire holds roughly 2 million distinct CDR3 sequences, roughly 52% seen once, with 2% to 2.5% in the top ten. CDR3 length equals 11 residues. CDR1 and CDR2 from the germline V gene are SQVTM and ANQGSEA. V lost 6 bases and J 7 bases, leaving 10 bases between the germline ends. The TCR comes from a middle-aged woman in good health. This chain connects TRBV29-1 to TRBJ2-1; perhaps TRBD2 as D (6 bases). Sequencing was performed on blood. CDR3 amino acids: CSVPRGNEQFF. In nucleotides, the CDR3 is TGCAGCGTGCCTCGGGGGAATGAGCAGTTCTTC.